A selection of T cell receptor beta chains follows, all from one sample in a study of cytomegalovirus exposure and HLA in healthy donors. Only in-frame clones appear in the TCRdb table, and some are missing; sequencing was by immunoSEQ multiplex PCR. The sample shows roughly 250,000 clones, around four fifths of them seen only once. The sequenced sample was PBMCs. The receptor source for this set is a woman between 40 and 55 years old in good health and CMV-seropositive. Both conserved end residues are part of each CDR3. The size entry is marked missing in some rows and otherwise reads once, few, many or a size class.

size,length,V,CDR3
.,14,TRBV7-9,CASSREGGRETQYF
.,15,TRBV5-4,CASSGGLAGTYEQYF
.,16,TRBV5-6,CASSLLAGEDLETQYF
.,15,TRBV29-1,CSVEYSGTGDYEQYF
.,13,TRBV6-5,CASSIQGFTEAFF
.,15,TRBV7-8,CASSLETSGRREQYF
.,15,TRBV6-6,CASSYSGTGEYEQYF
.,14,TRBV27,CASSSQGNTGELFF
.,16,TRBV15,CATSRDVLQVNTEAFF
.,12,TRBV30,CAWGGVAYEQYF
medium-sized,15,TRBV28,CASDYRGSRGNTIYF
.,14,TRBV7-3,CASSLIAGANVLTF
.,15,TRBV30,CAWSLQGTYNSPLHF
.,13,TRBV28,CASRLSQGYGYTF
.,12,TRBV7-9,CASSPGTGELFF
.,17,TRBV11-2,CASSSRDRGPSGNTIYF
.,15,TRBV4-3,CASSQGLAGAYEQYF
few,11,TRBV11-3,CASSFKETQYF
.,13,TRBV9,CASSVETGNTIYF
.,14,TRBV6-5,CASSYSESDQPQHF
.,14,TRBV6-5,CASRRDRGLVGYTF
once,14,TRBV7-9,CASSLAGGNSPLHF